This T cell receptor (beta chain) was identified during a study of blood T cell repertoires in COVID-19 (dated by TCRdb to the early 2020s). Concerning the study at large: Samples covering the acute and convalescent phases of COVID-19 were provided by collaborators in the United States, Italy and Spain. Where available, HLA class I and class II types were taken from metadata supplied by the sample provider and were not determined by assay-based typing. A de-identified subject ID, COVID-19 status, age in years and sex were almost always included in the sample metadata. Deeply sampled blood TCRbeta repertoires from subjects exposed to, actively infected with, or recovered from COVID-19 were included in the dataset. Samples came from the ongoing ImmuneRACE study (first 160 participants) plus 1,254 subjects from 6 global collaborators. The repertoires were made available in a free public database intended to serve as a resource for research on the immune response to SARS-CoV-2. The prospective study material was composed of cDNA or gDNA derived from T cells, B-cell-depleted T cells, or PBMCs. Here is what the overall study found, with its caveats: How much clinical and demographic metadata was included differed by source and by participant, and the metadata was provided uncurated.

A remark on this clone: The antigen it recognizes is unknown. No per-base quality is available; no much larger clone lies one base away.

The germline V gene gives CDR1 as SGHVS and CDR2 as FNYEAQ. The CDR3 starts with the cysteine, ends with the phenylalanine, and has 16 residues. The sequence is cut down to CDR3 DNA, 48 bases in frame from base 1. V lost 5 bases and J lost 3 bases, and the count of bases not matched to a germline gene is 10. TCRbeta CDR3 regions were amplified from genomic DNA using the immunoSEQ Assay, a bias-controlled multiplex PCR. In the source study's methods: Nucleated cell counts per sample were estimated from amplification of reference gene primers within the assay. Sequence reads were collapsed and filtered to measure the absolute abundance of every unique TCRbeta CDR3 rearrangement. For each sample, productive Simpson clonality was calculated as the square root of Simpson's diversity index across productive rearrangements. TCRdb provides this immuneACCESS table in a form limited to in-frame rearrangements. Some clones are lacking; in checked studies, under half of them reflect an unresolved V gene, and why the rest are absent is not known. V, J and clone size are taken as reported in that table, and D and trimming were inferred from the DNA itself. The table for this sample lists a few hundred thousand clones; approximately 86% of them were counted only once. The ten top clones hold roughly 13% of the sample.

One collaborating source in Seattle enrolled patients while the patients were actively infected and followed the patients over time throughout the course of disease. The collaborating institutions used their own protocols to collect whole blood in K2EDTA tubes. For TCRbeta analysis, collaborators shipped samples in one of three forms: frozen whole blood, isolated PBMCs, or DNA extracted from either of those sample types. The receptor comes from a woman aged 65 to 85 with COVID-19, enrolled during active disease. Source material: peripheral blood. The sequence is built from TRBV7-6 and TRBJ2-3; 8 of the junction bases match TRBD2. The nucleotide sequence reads TGTGCCAGCAGCCCGGAGGGCCGGGGGGGGACAGATACGCAGTATTTT. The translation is CASSPEGRGGTDTQYF.